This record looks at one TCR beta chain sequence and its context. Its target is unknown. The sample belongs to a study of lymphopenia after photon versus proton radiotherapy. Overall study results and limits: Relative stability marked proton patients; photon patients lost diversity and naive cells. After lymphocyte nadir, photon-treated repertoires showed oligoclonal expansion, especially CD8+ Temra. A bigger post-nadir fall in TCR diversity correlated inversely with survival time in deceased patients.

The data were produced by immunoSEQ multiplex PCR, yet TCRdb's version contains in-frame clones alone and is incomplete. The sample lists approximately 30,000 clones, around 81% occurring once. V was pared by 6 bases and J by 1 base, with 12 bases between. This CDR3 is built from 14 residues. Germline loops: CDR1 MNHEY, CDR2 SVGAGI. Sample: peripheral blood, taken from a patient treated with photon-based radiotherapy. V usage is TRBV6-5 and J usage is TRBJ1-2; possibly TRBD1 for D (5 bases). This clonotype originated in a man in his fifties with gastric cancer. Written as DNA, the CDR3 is TGTGCCAGCAGAAATGCGGGGGGTAACTATGGCTACACCTTC. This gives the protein CASRNAGGNYGYTF.